In this sample, the clone carrying this T cell receptor beta chain turned up once. The germline V gene encodes CDR1 MNHEY and CDR2 SVGAGI. This CDR3 contains 15 residues. The V gene end was trimmed by 6 bases and the J gene end by 3 bases; junction bases not matched to a gene: 9. The sample belongs to a study of CD8 T cells in Susac syndrome. Random hexamers were used to reverse transcribe an amount of about 0.45 to 1 ug RNA. TCRdb recomputed calls from the immunoSEQ multiplex PCR reads with MiXCR, one row per CDR3 protein. In the table there are tens of thousands of distinct CDR3 sequences, 85% to 95% of which are singletons.

Input material: CD8+ T cells from PBMCs. The TCR originated in a human donor with Susac syndrome. The V gene is TRBV6-5, the J gene TRBJ2-7; 9 positions match TRBD1. The CDR3 region has the DNA TGTGCCAGCAGCCCGGACAGGGGAGCCCTCTACGAGCAGTACTTC. The encoded protein is CASSPDRGALYEQYF.